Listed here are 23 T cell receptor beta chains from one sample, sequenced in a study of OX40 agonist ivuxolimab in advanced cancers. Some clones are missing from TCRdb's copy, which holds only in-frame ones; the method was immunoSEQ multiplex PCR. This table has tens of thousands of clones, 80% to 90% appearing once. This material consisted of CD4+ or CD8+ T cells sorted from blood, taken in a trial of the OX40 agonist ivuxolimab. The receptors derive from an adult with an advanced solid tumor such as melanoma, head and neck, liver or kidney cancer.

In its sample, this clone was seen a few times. The CDR3 loop is CASRNSGLSNQPQHF. The DNA for the CDR3 is TGTGCCAGCAGGAACTCAGGACTCAGCAATCAGCCCCAGCATTTT. The V and J genes are TRBV2 and TRBJ1-5, with D unclear. This CDR3 contains 15 residues. Per the germline V gene, CDR1 is SNHLY and CDR2 is FYNNEI. Trimming left V 6 bases short and J 1 base short, with 13 bases between.

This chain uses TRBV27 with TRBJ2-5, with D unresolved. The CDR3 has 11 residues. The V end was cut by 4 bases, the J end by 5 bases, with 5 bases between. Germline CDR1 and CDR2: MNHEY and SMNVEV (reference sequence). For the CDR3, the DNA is TGTGCCAGCAGTTCCTACGAGACCCAGTACTTC. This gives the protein CASSSYETQYF.

The CDR3 nucleotides read TGTGCCAGCAGCACGGGACTAGCGGGGCATAATGAGCAGTTCTTC. Encoded protein: CASSTGLAGHNEQFF. The chain employs TRBV7-3 and TRBJ2-1, with 13 bases matching TRBD2. V lost 5 bases, J lost 7 bases, and 5 bases stayed unmatched. The CDR3 totals 15 residues. Germline V gives CDR1 SGHTA, CDR2 FQGTGA. Full variable domain (outside the CDR3, taken from reference TRBV7-3 and TRBJ2-1): GAGVSQTPSNKVTEKGKYVELRCDPISGHTALYWYRQSLGQGPEFLIYFQGTGAADDSGLPNDRFFAVRPEGSVSTLKIQRTERGDSAVYLCASSTGLAGHNEQFFGPGTRLTVL.

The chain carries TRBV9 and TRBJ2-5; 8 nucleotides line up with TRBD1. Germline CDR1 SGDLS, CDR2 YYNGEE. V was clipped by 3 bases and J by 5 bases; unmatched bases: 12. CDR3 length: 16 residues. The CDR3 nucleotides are TGTGCCAGCAGCGGGGGAAATGCAGGGGGCGCCGAGACCCAGTACTTC. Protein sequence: CASSGGNAGGAETQYF.

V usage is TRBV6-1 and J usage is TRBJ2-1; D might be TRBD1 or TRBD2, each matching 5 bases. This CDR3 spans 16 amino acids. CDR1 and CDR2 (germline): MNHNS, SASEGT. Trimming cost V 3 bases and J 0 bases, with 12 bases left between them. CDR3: CASSESGTFSYNEQFF. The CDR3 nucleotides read TGTGCCAGCAGTGAGAGTGGGACCTTCTCCTACAATGAGCAGTTCTTC.

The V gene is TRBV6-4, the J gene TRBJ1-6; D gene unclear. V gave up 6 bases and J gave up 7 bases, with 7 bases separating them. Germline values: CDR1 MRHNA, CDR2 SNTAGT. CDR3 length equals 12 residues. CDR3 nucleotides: TGTGCCAGCAGCCGCCTCAATTCACCCCTCCACTTT. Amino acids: CASSRLNSPLHF.

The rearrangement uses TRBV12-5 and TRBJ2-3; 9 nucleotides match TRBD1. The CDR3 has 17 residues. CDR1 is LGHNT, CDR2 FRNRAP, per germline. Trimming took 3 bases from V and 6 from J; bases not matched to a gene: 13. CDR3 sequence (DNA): TGTGCTAGTGGTTTCTCCCCCGGGACAGGGCTTTTGGATACGCAGTATTTT. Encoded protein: CASGFSPGTGLLDTQYF.

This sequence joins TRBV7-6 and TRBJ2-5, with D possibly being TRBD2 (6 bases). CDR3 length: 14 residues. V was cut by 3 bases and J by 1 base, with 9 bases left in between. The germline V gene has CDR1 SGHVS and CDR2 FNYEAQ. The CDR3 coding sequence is TGTGCCAGCAGCTTGTATAGCGGCCAAGAGACCCAGTACTTC. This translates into CASSLYSGQETQYF.

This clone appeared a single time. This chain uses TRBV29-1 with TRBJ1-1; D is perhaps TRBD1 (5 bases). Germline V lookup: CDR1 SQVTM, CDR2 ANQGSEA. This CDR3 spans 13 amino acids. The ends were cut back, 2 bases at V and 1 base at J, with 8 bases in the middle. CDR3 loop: CSVERGQNTEAFF. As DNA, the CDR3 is TGCAGCGTTGAACGTGGACAGAACACTGAAGCTTTCTTT. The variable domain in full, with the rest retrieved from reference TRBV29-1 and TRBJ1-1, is SAVISQKPSRDICQRGTSLTIQCQVDSQVTMMFWYRQQPGQSLTLIATANQGSEATYESGFVIDKFPISRPNLTFSTLTVSNMSPEDSSIYLCSVERGQNTEAFFGQGTRLTVV.

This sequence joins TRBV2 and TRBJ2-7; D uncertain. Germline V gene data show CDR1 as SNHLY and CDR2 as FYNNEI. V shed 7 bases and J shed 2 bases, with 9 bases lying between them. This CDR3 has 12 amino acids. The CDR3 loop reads CASTLETYEQYF. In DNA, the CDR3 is TGTGCCAGCACCCTCGAGACCTACGAGCAGTACTTC.

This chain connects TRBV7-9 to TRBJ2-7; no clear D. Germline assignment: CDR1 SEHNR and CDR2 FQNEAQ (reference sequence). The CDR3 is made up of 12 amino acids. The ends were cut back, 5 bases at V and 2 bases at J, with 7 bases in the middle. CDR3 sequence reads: CASSGRTYEQYF. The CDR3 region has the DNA TGTGCCAGCAGCGGCAGAACCTACGAGCAGTACTTC. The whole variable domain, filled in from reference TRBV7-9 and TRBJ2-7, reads DTGVSQNPRHKITKRGQNVTFRCDPISEHNRLYWYRQTLGQGPEFLTYFQNEAQLEKSRLLSDRFSAERPKGSFSTLEIQRTEQGDSAMYLCASSGRTYEQYFGPGTRLTVT.

The CDR3 sequence: CSVEIFTGVYGNTIYF. CDR3 coding DNA: TGCAGCGTTGAAATTTTCACAGGGGTATATGGAAACACCATATATTTT. The V call is TRBV29-1, the J call TRBJ1-3; 7 bases line up with TRBD1. This CDR3 is built from 16 residues. Per the germline V gene, CDR1 is SQVTM and CDR2 is ANQGSEA. Trimming removed 2 bases from V and 3 bases from J; junction bases left unmatched: 10.

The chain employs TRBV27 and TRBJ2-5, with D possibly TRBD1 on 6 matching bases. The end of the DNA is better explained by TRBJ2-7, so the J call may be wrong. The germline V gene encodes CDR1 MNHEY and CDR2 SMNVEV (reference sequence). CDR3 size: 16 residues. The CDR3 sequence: CASRTMETGSSYEQYF. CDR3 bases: TGTGCCAGCAGGACGATGGAGACAGGTAGCTCCTACGAGCAGTACTTC.

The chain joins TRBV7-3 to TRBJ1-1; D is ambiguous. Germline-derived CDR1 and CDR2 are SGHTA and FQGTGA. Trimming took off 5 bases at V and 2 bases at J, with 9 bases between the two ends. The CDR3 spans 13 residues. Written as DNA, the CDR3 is TGTGCCAGCAGCACCGGGGTAAACACTGAAGCTTTCTTT. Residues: CASSTGVNTEAFF.

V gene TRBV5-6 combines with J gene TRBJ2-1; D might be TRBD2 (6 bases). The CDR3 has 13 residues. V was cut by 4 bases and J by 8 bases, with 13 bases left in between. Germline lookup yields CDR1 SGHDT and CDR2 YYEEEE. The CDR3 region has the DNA TGTGCCAGCAGCCCGGGACTCCTCCATGAGCAGTTCTTC. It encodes CASSPGLLHEQFF.

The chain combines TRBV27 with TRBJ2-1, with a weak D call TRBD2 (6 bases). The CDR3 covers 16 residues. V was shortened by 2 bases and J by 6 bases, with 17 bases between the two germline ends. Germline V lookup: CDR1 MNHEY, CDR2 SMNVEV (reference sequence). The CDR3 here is CASSLLNGSQPNEQFF. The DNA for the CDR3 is TGTGCCAGCAGTTTACTCAACGGGAGCCAACCCAATGAGCAGTTCTTC.

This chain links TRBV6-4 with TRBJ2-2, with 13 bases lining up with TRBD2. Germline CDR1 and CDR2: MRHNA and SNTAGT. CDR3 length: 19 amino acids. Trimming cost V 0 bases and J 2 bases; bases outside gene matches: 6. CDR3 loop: CASSDSAGLAGQNTGELFF. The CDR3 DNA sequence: TGTGCCAGCAGTGACTCCGCGGGACTAGCGGGACAAAACACCGGGGAGCTGTTTTTT.

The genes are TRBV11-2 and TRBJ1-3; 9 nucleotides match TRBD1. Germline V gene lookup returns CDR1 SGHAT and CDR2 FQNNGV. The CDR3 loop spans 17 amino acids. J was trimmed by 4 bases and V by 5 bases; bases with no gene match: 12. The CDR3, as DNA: TGTGCCAGCAGCCTGGACAGGGGTTCAGGCTCCGGAAACACCATATATTTT. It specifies CASSLDRGSGSGNTIYF.

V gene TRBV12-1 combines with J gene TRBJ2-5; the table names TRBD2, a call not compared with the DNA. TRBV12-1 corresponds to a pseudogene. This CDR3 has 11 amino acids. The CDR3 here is CASSFRGLKYF. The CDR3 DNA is TGTGCCAGCAGCTTTCGGGGACTCAAGTACTTC.

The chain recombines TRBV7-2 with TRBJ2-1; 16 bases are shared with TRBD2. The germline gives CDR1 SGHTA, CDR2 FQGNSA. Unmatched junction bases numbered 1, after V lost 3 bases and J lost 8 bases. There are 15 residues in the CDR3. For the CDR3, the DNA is TGTGCCAGCAGCTTCGGGACTAGCGGGAGGGATGAGCAGTTCTTC. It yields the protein CASSFGTSGRDEQFF.

The CDR3 DNA follows: TGTGCCAGCAGCGCAACTAGCGGCAGCCAGACCTACACCTTC. Its translation: CASSATSGSQTYTF. The V and J genes are TRBV11-1 and TRBJ1-2; D uncertain. The V end was cut by 5 bases, the J end by 10 bases, with 20 bases between. CDR1 is SGHAT, CDR2 FQDESV, per germline (reference sequence). The CDR3 runs to 14 residues.

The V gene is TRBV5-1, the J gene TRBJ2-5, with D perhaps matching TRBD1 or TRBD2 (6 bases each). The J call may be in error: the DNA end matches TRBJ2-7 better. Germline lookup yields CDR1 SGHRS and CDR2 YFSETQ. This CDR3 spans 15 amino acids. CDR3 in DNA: TGCGCCAGCAGCCCAAATATTGCGGGACATGGCGAGCAGTACTTC. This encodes CASSPNIAGHGEQYF.

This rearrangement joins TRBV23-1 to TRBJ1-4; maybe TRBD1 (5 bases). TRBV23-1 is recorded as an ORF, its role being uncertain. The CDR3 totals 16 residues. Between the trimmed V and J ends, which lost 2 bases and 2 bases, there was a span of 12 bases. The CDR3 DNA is TGCGCCAGCAGTCAAAAAGGGGCGCATACTAATGAAAAACTGTTTTTT. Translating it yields CASSQKGAHTNEKLFF.